The clone carrying this TCR beta chain was detected once. The antigen remains unidentified. This sample stems from a study of PD-1 blockade in mismatch repair-deficient tumors. This table comes from immunoSEQ multiplex PCR, and its TCRdb copy is limited to in-frame clones, with some not included. The sample lists under 150,000 clones; roughly 90% were seen once. The TCR-sequenced patients were a few responders to pembrolizumab. V lost 2 bases, J lost 5 bases, and 13 bases lay in between. The germline V gene has CDR1 MNHNS and CDR2 SASEGT. The CDR3 spans 14 residues. Study-level findings and limits: Tumor-resident clones, often absent from pretreatment blood, expanded after pembrolizumab and then contracted.

This TCR derives from an adult with mismatch repair-deficient cancer. The starting material was peripheral blood, obtained roughly 70 weeks after starting pembrolizumab. This sequence joins TRBV6-1 and TRBJ2-7; D call uncertain. CDR3 region: CASSEIGGWDEQYF. In DNA, the CDR3 is TGTGCCAGCAGTGAAATCGGTGGATGGGACGAGCAGTACTTC.